This TCR beta chain came from a study of blood T cells in healthy people across ages. Study results and caveats: Bulk PBMC profiling left naive and antigen-experienced comparisons inconclusive.

The second PCR ran about 6 to 12 cycles with a sample-barcoded 5' primer and J-beta primers. Samples each returned at least 3 million CDR3-containing paired-end reads. TCRdb redid the calling of the 5' RACE reads with MiXCR, one entry per CDR3 protein. In the table there are 650,000 or so distinct CDR3 sequences, approximately 52% of which are singletons. This CDR3 spans 12 amino acids. The trim removed 7 bases at V and 4 bases at J, leaving 3 bases unmatched. Germline V gene lookup returns CDR1 MNHEY and CDR2 SMNVEV (reference sequence). On this clonotype itself: What it binds is unknown.

The specimen was blood. The rearrangement joins TRBV27 to TRBJ1-1; 7 positions match TRBD1. The clonotype comes from an elderly woman in good health. CDR3 amino acids: CASKTGPTEAFF. CDR3 bases: TGTGCCAGCAAGACAGGGCCCACTGAAGCTTTCTTT.